This T cell receptor (beta chain) originates from a study of T cells in Graves' hyperthyroidism and ophthalmopathy. Amplification of TCR beta CDR3 regions used RNA as the template. An initial round of RT-PCR targeting the TCR CDR3 relied on the HTBI primer set. TCRdb called the multiplex PCR reads again in MiXCR, with one record for every CDR3 protein. This table holds hundreds of thousands of distinct CDR3 sequences, just under 20% found once. In the case of this clonotype: A much larger clone lies a single base off, so this may be a read error.

Per the germline V gene, CDR1 is SSHAT and CDR2 is FNYEAQ (reference sequence). The CDR3 is made up of 15 amino acids. The clonotype originates from a middle-aged man with Graves' ophthalmopathy. The chain links TRBV7-7 to TRBJ2-7, with D perhaps matching TRBD2 (6 bases). The end of the DNA aligns better with TRBJ2-1, so the J call may be wrong. Sequencing was done on a sample of blood. This CDR3 reads CASSITYGSGYEQFF. Here the CDR3 DNA reads TGTGCTAGCAGCATTACTTACGGGAGTGGCTACGAGCAGTTCTTC.